This passage covers 30 T cell receptor beta chains from one sample sequenced in a study of T cells in pancreatic ductal adenocarcinoma. No neoadjuvant therapy was given to the selected pancreatic ductal adenocarcinoma patients before their surgery. Data came from immunoSEQ multiplex PCR; TCRdb stores just in-frame clones and leaves some out. The repertoire holds under 5,500 clones, with roughly 80% as singletons. The sequenced material came from pancreatic tumor tissue. The receptors were gathered from a human donor with pancreatic ductal adenocarcinoma. The donor label of this sample is uncertain.

The rearrangement links TRBV5-1 to TRBJ1-6; the D is unclear. From germline, CDR1 is SGHRS and CDR2 YFSETQ. The CDR3 runs to 18 residues. The ends were cut back, 0 bases at V and 0 bases at J, with 13 bases in the middle. The DNA of the CDR3 is TGCGCCAGCAGCTTGGAATATCAAGGTCACTCCTATAATTCACCCCTCCACTTT. Translating gives CASSLEYQGHSYNSPLHF.

The chain links TRBV5-6 to TRBJ2-7; 12 nucleotides align to TRBD1. CDR1 and CDR2 (germline): SGHDT, YYEEEE. CDR3 size: 15 residues. J lost 6 bases, V lost 0 bases, and 4 bases had no gene match. The CDR3 sequence: CASSLEGQGAREQYF. The CDR3 DNA reads TGTGCCAGCAGCTTGGAGGGACAGGGGGCGCGCGAGCAGTACTTC.

V is TRBV4-3 and J is TRBJ2-3; TRBD1 aligns across 7 bases. V lost 0 bases, J lost 8 bases, and 8 bases stayed unmatched. In germline, CDR1 is LGHNA, CDR2 YSLEER. The CDR3 is made up of 15 amino acids. The CDR3 bases are TGCGCCAGCAGCCAAGAAAGTGTTAGACAGGGTACGCAGTATTTT. This codes for CASSQESVRQGTQYF.

The chain uses TRBV30 and TRBJ1-6; 9 bases fit TRBD1. Germline trimming cut 1 base from V and 0 bases from J; bases unmatched to any gene: 10. CDR3 length: 19 residues. Germline V gives CDR1 GTSNPN, CDR2 SVGIG (reference sequence). The CDR3 DNA is TGTGCCTGGAGTGCCGGGACAGGGACCTATAGCTCCTATAATTCACCCCTCCACTTT. This gives the protein CAWSAGTGTYSSYNSPLHF.

The chain recombines TRBV5-1 with TRBJ2-7; TRBD1 matches at 8 bases. CDR3 size: 14 residues. V lost 4 bases and J lost 3; bases outside the gene matches: 6. Germline loops: CDR1 SGHRS, CDR2 YFSETQ. The chain's CDR3 is CASSGAGQGYEQYF. As DNA, the CDR3 is TGCGCCAGCAGCGGTGCTGGACAGGGCTACGAGCAGTACTTC.

The chain carries TRBV9 and TRBJ2-3, with TRBD2 matching 8 bases. The CDR3 is made up of 16 amino acids. Germline CDR1 is SGDLS and CDR2 is YYNGEE. The V segment lost 6 bases and the J segment 2 bases; nucleotides outside the gene matches: 11. In DNA, the CDR3 is TGTGCCAGCACCGACCCGGGGGGGCCTAACACAGATACGCAGTATTTT. Protein product: CASTDPGGPNTDTQYF.

The CDR3 sequence: CAVSPGGPDEQFF. Written as DNA, the CDR3 is TGTGCCGTCTCCCCGGGAGGGCCCGATGAGCAGTTCTTC. The chain carries TRBV4-2 and TRBJ2-1, with 8 bases matching TRBD2. Germline values: CDR1 LGHNA, CDR2 YNFKEQ. The CDR3 runs to 13 residues. V shed 11 bases and J 8 bases; nucleotides not matched to a gene: 11.

The V call is TRBV5-6, the J call TRBJ2-5; D assignment may be TRBD1 or TRBD2 (5 bases each). CDR3 length equals 12 residues. Trimming took 3 bases from V and 13 from J, leaving 16 bases between them. Germline-derived CDR1 and CDR2 are SGHDT and YYEEEE. CDR3 region: CASSSGTISPYF. CDR3 nucleotide sequence: TGTGCCAGCAGCTCCGGGACCATATCACCGTACTTC.

Concerning this clone: Compared with germline, one end of the junction differs, possibly owing to a read error. Additional DNA sequences in this sample encode the identical CDR3. The rearrangement links TRBV19 to TRBJ2-6; D unclear. CDR3 length: 17 amino acids. Germline lookup yields CDR1 LNHDA and CDR2 SQIVND (reference sequence). In DNA form, the CDR3 reads TGCGCCAGTAGTATAAGATCTTCGAGCTCTGGGGCCAACGTCCTGACTTTC. Translated: CASSIRSSSSGANVLTF.

In this sample, this clone turned up once. CDR3 residues: CASSPLPGQKNTEAFF. The CDR3 DNA reads TGTGCCAGCTCACCGTTGCCGGGACAGAAGAACACTGAAGCTTTCTTT. The rearrangement joins TRBV18 to TRBJ1-1, with 7 bases matching TRBD1. The ends lost 3 bases at V and 1 base at J; junction bases unmatched: 8. Germline loops: CDR1 KGHSH, CDR2 LQKENI. The CDR3 has 16 residues.

This sequence joins TRBV19 and TRBJ1-5, with a weak D call TRBD1 (5 bases). CDR1 is LNHDA, CDR2 SQIVND, per germline (reference sequence). Trimming left V 5 bases short and J 0 bases short, with 11 bases between. CDR3 length: 15 amino acids. The chain's CDR3 is CASSAQENSNQPQHF. CDR3 DNA sequence: TGTGCCAGTAGTGCACAGGAAAATAGCAATCAGCCCCAGCATTTT.

The chain has TRBV19 and TRBJ1-2; TRBD1 matches 7 bases. The germline CDR1 and CDR2 sequences are LNHDA and SQIVND (reference sequence). The ends lost 7 bases at V and 3 bases at J; junction bases unmatched: 5. CDR3 size: 13 residues. CDR3: CASIGDSYYGYTF. Written as DNA, the CDR3 is TGTGCCAGTATAGGGGACAGCTACTATGGCTACACCTTC. Drawing the rest from reference TRBV19 and TRBJ1-2, the complete variable domain is DGGITQSPKYLFRKEGQNVTLSCEQNLNHDAMYWYRQDPGQGLRLIYYSQIVNDFQKGDIAEGYSVSREKKESFPLTVTSAQKNPTAFYLCASIGDSYYGYTFGSGTRLTVV.

The genes are TRBV19 and TRBJ2-2; no reliable D call. CDR3 size: 16 residues. The V gene lost 4 bases and the J gene lost 0 bases, with 12 bases spanning the gap. Germline lookup yields CDR1 LNHDA and CDR2 SQIVND (reference sequence). The CDR3 loop is CASSTLPGANTGELFF. DNA for the CDR3: TGTGCCAGTAGTACTCTCCCAGGCGCGAACACCGGGGAGCTGTTTTTT.

The gene calls are TRBV9 and TRBJ1-1; no definite D call. Germline CDR1 and CDR2: SGDLS and YYNGEE. V was cut by 2 bases and J by 11 bases, with 16 bases left in between. CDR3 length: 13 amino acids. The DNA of the CDR3 is TGTGCCAGCAGCGTTGATCAGGAAAAGGGTGCTTTCTTT. It yields the protein CASSVDQEKGAFF.

By share, this clone ranks as large. The rearrangement links TRBV27 to TRBJ1-1; 7 nucleotides line up with TRBD1. The CDR3 has 14 residues. J gave up 0 bases and V 7 bases, and 5 bases lay outside the gene matches. Germline V gene sequence: CDR1 MNHEY, CDR2 SMNVEV (reference sequence). CDR3 DNA sequence: TGTGCCAGCAAATCAGGGGGTATGAACACTGAAGCTTTCTTT. Protein product: CASKSGGMNTEAFF.

The genes are TRBV15 and TRBJ2-1; D is undetermined. Trimming cost V 8 bases and J 1 base, with 15 bases left between them. This CDR3 has 15 residues. Looked up from germline, CDR1 is LNHNV and CDR2 is YYDKDF (reference sequence). CDR3: CATHRRLVSYNEQFF. The CDR3 DNA follows: TGTGCCACCCATCGACGCCTGGTATCCTACAATGAGCAGTTCTTC.

This rearrangement joins TRBV10-3 to TRBJ2-2; 11 bases align to TRBD2. Looked up from germline, CDR1 is ENHRY and CDR2 is SYGVKD. There are 16 residues in the CDR3. The V and J ends lost 6 bases and 1 base, in that order; junction bases with no gene match: 4. This CDR3 reads CAIRTGTSGNTGELFF. The DNA for the CDR3 is TGTGCCATCAGGACCGGGACTAGCGGGAACACCGGGGAGCTGTTTTTT.

The chain employs TRBV6-5 and TRBJ2-5; 10 nucleotides agree with TRBD2. V lost 0 bases to trimming and J lost 6 bases; unmatched junction nucleotides: 7. The germline V gene encodes CDR1 MNHEY and CDR2 SVGAGI. The CDR3 spans 16 residues. The DNA for the CDR3 is TGTGCCAGCAGTTACTCCCAGCGGGGGGGCCTGCAGACCCAGTACTTC. Its protein is CASSYSQRGGLQTQYF.

This sequence joins TRBV7-2 and TRBJ2-3; D not certain. This CDR3 region has 14 residues. Trimming cost V 1 base and J 5 bases, with 10 bases left between them. Germline CDR1 is SGHTA and CDR2 is FQGNSA. The CDR3, as DNA: TGTGCCAGCAGCTTAGATCTGGAGTTAGATACGCAGTATTTT. It specifies CASSLDLELDTQYF.

V gene TRBV29-1 combines with J gene TRBJ2-7, with 10 bases fitting TRBD1. The germline CDR1 and CDR2 sequences are SQVTM and ANQGSEA. CDR3 length: 14 residues. Trimming cost V 6 bases and J 2 bases; bases outside gene matches: 7. The CDR3 sequence is CSVAGTGETYEQYF. CDR3 DNA sequence: TGCAGCGTAGCCGGGACAGGGGAGACCTACGAGCAGTACTTC.

The genes are TRBV19 and TRBJ1-6; D not certain. The V gene lost 6 bases and the J gene lost 0 bases, with 12 bases spanning the gap. Germline V CDR1 and CDR2: LNHDA, SQIVND (reference sequence). There are 16 residues in the CDR3. CDR3 protein: CASRDEYLSYNSPLHF. DNA of the CDR3: TGTGCCAGTAGAGATGAGTACCTCTCCTATAATTCACCCCTCCACTTT.

The rearrangement joins TRBV7-9 to TRBJ2-2, with D perhaps being TRBD1 or TRBD2 (6 bases each). Looked up from germline, CDR1 is SEHNR and CDR2 is FQNEAQ (reference sequence). Trimming removed 1 base at V and 0 bases at J, with 9 bases between. The CDR3 runs 16 residues. CDR3 residues: CASSLGGASNTGELFF. CDR3 nucleotide sequence: TGTGCCAGCAGCTTAGGGGGGGCGTCGAACACCGGGGAGCTGTTTTTT.

The CDR3 spells CAWRRGGSGNTIYF. The CDR3 bases are TGTGCCTGGAGAAGAGGGGGTTCTGGAAACACCATATATTTT. The V call is TRBV30, the J call TRBJ1-3; D is possibly TRBD1 (6 bases). Germline V gene lookup returns CDR1 GTSNPN and CDR2 SVGIG (reference sequence). V was cut by 3 bases and J by 1 base, with 10 bases left in between. This CDR3 is built from 14 residues.

This clone was seen only once. The chain combines TRBV21-1 with TRBJ1-2. TRBV21-1 is described as a pseudogene. CDR3 length: 11 amino acids. CDR3 loop: CASSEPYGYTF. In DNA form, the CDR3 reads TGTGCCAGCAGCGAACCCTATGGCTACACCTTC.

This sequence joins TRBV29-1 and TRBJ1-1; 9 nucleotides line up with TRBD1. The CDR3 is made up of 14 amino acids. V was pared by 3 bases and J by 2 bases, with 4 bases of the junction left unmatched. Germline CDR1 reads SQVTM; CDR2 reads ANQGSEA. CDR3 coding DNA: TGCAGCGTTGACTGGGACAGGGCCAACACTGAAGCTTTCTTT. Amino acids: CSVDWDRANTEAFF.

CDR3 sequence: CASSSRDREAYEQYF. The DNA for the CDR3 is TGTGCCAGCAGCAGCCGGGACAGGGAAGCCTACGAGCAGTACTTC. The chain joins TRBV13 to TRBJ2-7, with 9 bases aligning to TRBD1. This CDR3 comprises 15 residues. Germline-derived CDR1 and CDR2 are PRHDT and FYEKMQ (reference sequence). With 5 bases clipped from V and 2 bases from J, the junction kept 7 bases outside the gene matches.

This chain uses TRBV28 with TRBJ2-5, with 11 positions matching TRBD1. V dropped 6 bases and J dropped 5; count of bases not matched to a gene: 14. The CDR3 length is 17 residues. Germline-derived CDR1 and CDR2 are MDHEN and SYDVKM. CDR3 sequence (DNA): TGTGCCAGCAGACCCGGGGACAGGGGGGTCGTCCAGGAGACCCAGTACTTC. It encodes CASRPGDRGVVQETQYF.

J is TRBJ1-6 and V is TRBV6-1, with 7 nucleotides matching TRBD1. The CDR3 has 16 amino acids. J gave up 7 bases and V 1 base, and 7 bases lay outside the gene matches. The germline CDR1 and CDR2 sequences are MNHNS and SASEGT. The CDR3 DNA sequence: TGTGCCAGCAGTGAAGATCCCCGAGGGGGCAATTCACCCCTCCACTTT. Protein sequence: CASSEDPRGGNSPLHF.

The rearrangement joins TRBV27 to TRBJ1-3, with D possibly matching TRBD1 (5 bases). The CDR3 loop spans 13 amino acids. The V gene's germline CDR1 is MNHEY and CDR2 SMNVEV (reference sequence). V was trimmed by 7 bases and J by 4 bases, leaving 11 bases between them. DNA of the CDR3: TGTGCCAGCAAGACCGCAGGGGGAAACACCATATATTTT. Amino acids: CASKTAGGNTIYF.

V usage is TRBV19 and J usage is TRBJ2-1; D is perhaps TRBD2 (5 bases). V lost 5 bases, J lost 6 bases, and 14 bases lay in between. The CDR3 totals 14 residues. CDR1 is LNHDA, CDR2 SQIVND, per germline (reference sequence). In DNA, the CDR3 is TGTGCCAGTAGTGAGCGGAGGCCGGGCAATGAGCAGTTCTTC. This translates into CASSERRPGNEQFF. Full variable domain (missing parts from reference TRBV19 and TRBJ2-1): DGGITQSPKYLFRKEGQNVTLSCEQNLNHDAMYWYRQDPGQGLRLIYYSQIVNDFQKGDIAEGYSVSREKKESFPLTVTSAQKNPTAFYLCASSERRPGNEQFFGPGTRLTVL.